A selection of T cell receptor beta chains follows, all from one sample in a study of tumor-infiltrating lymphocytes in oesophageal squamous cell carcinoma. TCRdb itself ran the PCR reads through MiXCR, one entry per CDR3 protein. The data show about 9,600 distinct CDR3 sequences, roughly 60% seen once. The source material was esophageal tumor tissue. The receptors here all came from a male donor with esophageal squamous cell carcinoma. CDR3s include the opening cysteine and the closing phenylalanine or tryptophan. A D gene is named only where the DNA matches it firmly. The listing skips clone size in some rows; elsewhere it reads once, few, many or a size class.

J	D	V	size	CDR3	DNA
TRBJ2-2	NA	TRBV11-2	NA	CASSFRSAAGELFF	TGTGCCAGCAGCTTTAGGTCGGCTGCCGGGGAGCTGTTTTTT
TRBJ2-7	NA	TRBV5-1	many	CASSGEYEQYF	TGCGCCAGCAGTGGAGAGTACGAGCAGTACTTC
TRBJ2-3	NA	TRBV10-3	NA	CAISAADTQYF	TGTGCCATCAGTGCCGCAGATACGCAGTATTTT
TRBJ1-1	NA	TRBV7-2	NA	CASSLVGRSTEAFF	TGTGCCAGCAGCTTAGTTGGGAGGAGCACTGAAGCTTTCTTT
TRBJ2-5	NA	TRBV7-2	NA	CASSQPPGLGEETQYF	TGTGCCAGCAGTCAACCCCCGGGGTTAGGAGAGGAGACCCAGTACTTC
TRBJ2-1	NA	TRBV11-3	medium-sized	CASSLRVGLRHNEQFF	TGTGCCAGCAGCTTGCGCGTCGGGTTACGGCACAATGAGCAGTTCTTC
TRBJ2-3	TRBD2	TRBV7-2	NA	CASSLVGGDTDTQYF	TGTGCCAGCAGCTTAGTGGGAGGGGACACAGATACGCAGTATTTT
TRBJ2-1	NA	TRBV6-2/TRBV6-3	many	CATYNEQFF	TGTGCCACCTACAATGAGCAGTTCTTC
TRBJ2-1	NA	TRBV11-1	NA	CASSLEATQPQQFF	TGTGCCAGCAGCTTAGAGGCTACCCAACCACAGCAGTTCTTC
TRBJ2-1	TRBD2	TRBV9	NA	CASSVGLAYEQFF	TGTGCCAGCAGCGTAGGACTAGCCTATGAGCAGTTCTTC
TRBJ2-7	TRBD2	TRBV3-1	NA	CASSRTTSVSYNEQYF	TGTGCCAGCAGCCGAACAACTAGCGTTTCCTACAATGAGCAGTACTTC
TRBJ2-1	TRBD1	TRBV7-2	NA	CASSTNPVTGHLGQFF	TGTGCCAGCAGCACCAACCCCGTGACAGGGCACCTCGGGCAGTTCTTC
TRBJ2-5	NA	TRBV7-6	NA	CASSFGTARREQYF	TGTGCCAGCAGCTTTGGGACAGCCCGCCGGGAGCAGTACTTC
TRBJ2-5	TRBD1	TRBV7-3	NA	CASSLGTGEETQYF	TGTGCCAGCAGCTTGGGGACAGGGGAAGAGACCCAGTACTTC
TRBJ2-3	NA	TRBV7-2	NA	CASSLSGAGDTQYF	TGTGCCAGCAGCCTGTCGGGAGCGGGAGATACGCAGTATTTT
TRBJ2-1	NA	TRBV7-6	NA	CASSLNQLEPYEQFF	TGTGCCAGCAGCTTGAATCAATTGGAACCCTACGAGCAGTTCTTC
TRBJ2-3	NA	TRBV6-4	NA	CASSDGEDTQYF	TGTGCCAGCAGTGACGGGGAGGATACGCAGTATTTT
TRBJ2-7	TRBD2	TRBV7-6	NA	CASSLKSGSEQYF	TGTGCCAGCAGCTTAAAAAGCGGGAGCGAGCAGTACTTC
TRBJ2-5	NA	TRBV7-3	NA	CASSLNGLGQTQYF	TGTGCCAGCAGCTTAAACGGGCTCGGGCAGACCCAGTACTTC
TRBJ2-5	TRBD2	TRBV11-3	NA	CASSLDGTSGYNEQYF	TGTGCCAGCAGCTTAGATGGGACTAGTGGCTACAATGAGCAGTACTTC
TRBJ1-2	NA	TRBV28	NA	CASSVKPRGGYTF	TGTGCCAGCAGTGTTAAACCGCGAGGAGGCTACACCTTC
TRBJ2-3	NA	TRBV7-3	NA	CASSGFGDTQYF	TGTGCCAGCAGCGGGTTTGGCGATACGCAGTATTTT
TRBJ2-7	NA	TRBV7-3	once	CASSLRLQGEQYF	TGTGCCAGCAGCTTACGTCTCCAGGGCGAGCAGTACTTC
TRBJ2-1	NA	TRBV7-2	NA	CASSLAGTLNEQFF	TGTGCCAGCAGCTTAGCTGGGACTCTAAATGAGCAGTTCTTC
TRBJ2-3	NA	TRBV24-1	medium-sized	CATSCRVSTEFTDTQYF	TGTGCCACCAGTTGCCGAGTCTCTACCGAATTCACAGATACGCAGTATTTT
TRBJ2-1	NA	TRBV7-2	NA	CASSLVAYNEQFF	TGTGCCAGCAGCTTAGTGGCATACAATGAGCAGTTCTTC
TRBJ2-7	NA	TRBV12-3/TRBV12-4	few	CASSLERQLQERYEQYF	TGTGCCAGCAGTTTAGAAAGGCAGCTCCAAGAAAGATACGAGCAGTACTTC
TRBJ2-5	TRBD2	TRBV7-2	NA	CASRATSGGAYNEQYF	TGTGCCAGCAGGGCTACTAGCGGGGGGGCTTACAATGAGCAGTACTTC
TRBJ2-7	TRBD1	TRBV6-5	NA	CARGEEDRSYEQYF	TGTGCCAGGGGAGAAGAGGACAGGAGCTACGAGCAGTACTTC
TRBJ2-1	NA	TRBV24-1	NA	CATSDYHISHEQFF	TGTGCCACCAGTGACTATCACATAAGCCATGAGCAGTTCTTC
TRBJ2-5	NA	TRBV7-7	NA	CASSFTIGNEQYF	TGTGCTAGCAGCTTTACTATAGGTAATGAGCAGTACTTC
TRBJ2-7	TRBD1	TRBV6-6	few	CASSYDRGPYEQYF	TGTGCCAGCAGTTATGACAGGGGGCCCTACGAGCAGTACTTC
TRBJ2-3	NA	TRBV7-2	once	CASSLGGTTAYEQYF	TGTGCCAGCAGCTTAGGCGGGACCACTGCCTACGAGCAGTATTTT
TRBJ2-1	NA	TRBV7-2	NA	CASSLTLNEQFF	TGTGCCAGCAGCCTTACACTCAATGAGCAGTTCTTC
TRBJ1-2	NA	TRBV7-3	NA	CASSPGGASAHNYTF	TGTGCCAGCAGCCCGGGGGGGGCGAGTGCTCATAACTACACCTTC
TRBJ1-5	NA	TRBV7-3	NA	CASSFLGLPYSNQPQHF	TGTGCCAGCAGCTTTCTTGGGCTCCCTTATAGCAATCAGCCCCAGCATTTT
TRBJ2-5	TRBD2	TRBV7-6	few	CASSLGGRGQETQYF	TGTGCCAGCAGCTTAGGCGGGAGGGGACAAGAGACCCAGTACTTC
TRBJ2-5	NA	TRBV7-2	NA	CASSLVRGTDTQYF	TGTGCCAGCAGCTTAGTGCGTGGCACAGATACGCAGTACTTC
TRBJ2-3	TRBD1	TRBV7-9	NA	CASNRQGSTDTQYF	TGTGCCAGCAACCGACAGGGGAGCACAGATACGCAGTATTTT
TRBJ2-5	NA	TRBV7-8	once	CASSLAVDPGGVETQYF	TGTGCCAGCAGCTTAGCGGTGGACCCCGGAGGGGTAGAGACCCAGTACTTC